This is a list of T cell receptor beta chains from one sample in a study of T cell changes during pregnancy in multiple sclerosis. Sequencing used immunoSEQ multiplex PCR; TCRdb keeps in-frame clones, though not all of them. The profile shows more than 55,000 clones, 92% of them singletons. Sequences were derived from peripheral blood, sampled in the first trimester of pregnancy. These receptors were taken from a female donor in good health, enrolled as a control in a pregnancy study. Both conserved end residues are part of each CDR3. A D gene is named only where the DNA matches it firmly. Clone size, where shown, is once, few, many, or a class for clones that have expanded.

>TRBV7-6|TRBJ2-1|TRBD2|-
CASSSPTGRARNNEQFF
TGTGCCAGCAGCTCCCCAACCGGGAGGGCCCGGAACAATGAGCAGTTCTTC
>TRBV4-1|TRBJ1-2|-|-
CASSQERNYGYTF
TGCGCCAGCAGCCAAGAACGGAACTATGGCTACACCTTC
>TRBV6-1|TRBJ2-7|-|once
CASSVANSYEQYF
TGTGCCAGCAGTGTGGCCAACTCCTACGAGCAGTACTTC
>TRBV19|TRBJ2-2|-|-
CASRTTGLGTGELFF
TGTGCCAGTAGGACAACAGGATTGGGCACCGGGGAGCTGTTTTTT
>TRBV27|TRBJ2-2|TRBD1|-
CASSSQGVLNTGELFF
TGTGCCAGCAGTTCCCAGGGGGTTTTGAACACCGGGGAGCTGTTTTTT
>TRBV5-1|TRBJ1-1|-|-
CASSLGTGYMNTEAFF
TGCGCCAGCAGCTTGGGTACAGGGTACATGAACACTGAAGCTTTCTTT
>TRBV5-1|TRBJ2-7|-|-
CASSPTQGRGWEQYF
TGCGCCAGCAGCCCAACACAGGGCCGGGGATGGGAGCAGTACTTC
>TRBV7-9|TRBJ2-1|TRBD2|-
CASSPGLAGTSSYNEQFF
TGTGCCAGCAGCCCCGGACTAGCGGGGACTAGCTCCTACAATGAGCAGTTCTTC
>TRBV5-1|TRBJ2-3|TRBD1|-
CASSYGLYRGSDTQYF
TGCGCCAGCAGCTATGGCCTGTACAGGGGGTCAGATACGCAGTATTTT
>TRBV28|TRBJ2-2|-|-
CASSLGAGELFF
TGTGCCAGCAGCCTAGGGGCCGGGGAGCTGTTTTTT
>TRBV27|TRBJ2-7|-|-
CASGDTRVYEQYF
TGTGCCAGCGGGGACACGAGGGTGTACGAGCAGTACTTC
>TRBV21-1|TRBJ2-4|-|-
CASSKAGPSDIQYF
TGTGCCAGCAGCAAAGCGGGGCCGTCGGACATTCAGTACTTC
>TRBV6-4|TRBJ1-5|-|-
CASSRRYRGRGHQPQHF
TGTGCCAGCAGCCGAAGATATAGAGGCAGGGGTCATCAGCCCCAGCATTTT
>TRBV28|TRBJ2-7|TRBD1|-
CASKSGQGGEQYF
TGTGCCAGCAAGTCGGGACAGGGAGGCGAGCAGTACTTC
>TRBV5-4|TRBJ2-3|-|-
CASSPRGGRTDTQYF
TGTGCCAGCAGCCCCCGTGGAGGCCGGACAGATACGCAGTATTTT
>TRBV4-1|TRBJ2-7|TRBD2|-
CASSQDAVGLAGTYEQYF
TGCGCCAGCAGCCAAGACGCGGTCGGGCTAGCGGGGACCTACGAGCAGTACTTC
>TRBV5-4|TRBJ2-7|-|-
CASSLTQGYEQYF
TGTGCCAGCAGCTTGACGCAGGGCTACGAGCAGTACTTC
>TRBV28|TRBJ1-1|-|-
CASSPPGGWRTEAFF
TGTGCCAGCAGTCCCCCGGGGGGGTGGAGAACTGAAGCTTTCTTT
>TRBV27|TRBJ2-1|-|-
CASSYTGNEQFF
TGTGCCAGCAGCTATACAGGGAATGAGCAGTTCTTC
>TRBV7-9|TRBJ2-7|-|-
CASSGPGSSYEQYF
TGTGCCAGCAGCGGTCCTGGCAGCTCCTACGAGCAGTACTTC
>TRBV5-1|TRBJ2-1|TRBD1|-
CASRPRGQGYNEQFF
TGCGCCAGCAGACCCCGGGGACAGGGATACAATGAGCAGTTCTTC
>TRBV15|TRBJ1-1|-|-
CATSRELPNTEAFF
TGTGCCACCAGCAGAGAACTTCCGAACACTGAAGCTTTCTTT
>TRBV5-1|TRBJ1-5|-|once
CASSLGGVINQPQHF
TGCGCCAGCAGCTTGGGGGGAGTGATCAATCAGCCCCAGCATTTT
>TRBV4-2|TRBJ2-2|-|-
CASSQRASGLNTGELFF
TGTGCCAGCAGCCAAAGAGCCAGCGGTCTTAACACCGGGGAGCTGTTTTTT
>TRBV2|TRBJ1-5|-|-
CASSPHTGNGQPQHF
TGTGCCAGCAGTCCCCATACAGGAAATGGACAGCCCCAGCATTTT
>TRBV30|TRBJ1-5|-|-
CACSSGLGEPQHF
TGTGCCTGTAGTTCGGGCCTCGGGGAGCCCCAGCATTTT
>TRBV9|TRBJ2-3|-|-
CASSVDGGMVDTQYF
TGTGCCAGCAGCGTAGATGGGGGGATGGTAGATACGCAGTATTTT